These 32 T cell receptor beta chains came from one sample sequenced in a study of shared clonotypes between healthy human individuals. Method: immunoSEQ multiplex PCR; TCRdb's copy keeps in-frame clones and lacks some. The data hold approximately 350,000 clones, with about 97% observed a single time. The sequenced material came from memory CD8+ T cells sorted from blood. The subset was: CD45RO+ cells pooled with CCR7-negative TemRA cells. The receptors originated from a man aged 25-45 years in good health.

This clone was seen once. The rearrangement joins TRBV7-3 to TRBJ2-3, with D perhaps TRBD1 (5 bases). CDR1 SGHTA and CDR2 FQGTGA come from the germline V gene. The CDR3 is 14 residues long. Trimming took off 5 bases at V and 3 bases at J, with 12 bases between the two ends. The CDR3 DNA is TGTGCCAGCAGCCCGCAGGGAAGGACAGATACGCAGTATTTT. This sequence encodes CASSPQGRTDTQYF.

This chain connects TRBV29-1 to TRBJ2-3, with D hard to call. V dropped 4 bases and J dropped 4 bases, with 0 bases sitting between them. Germline V CDR1 and CDR2: SQVTM, ANQGSEA. This CDR3 has 9 amino acids. In nucleotides, the CDR3 is TGCAGCGTTGCAGATACGCAGTATTTT. Translation gives CSVADTQYF.

The chain has TRBV11-2 and TRBJ2-3; D possibly matches TRBD1 or TRBD2 (5 bases each). Trimming stripped 1 base from V and 4 bases from J, with 9 bases between. CDR1 and CDR2 (germline): SGHAT, FQNNGV. The CDR3 covers 14 residues. The CDR3 loop reads CASSLGGRADTQYF. CDR3 DNA: TGTGCCAGCAGCTTAGGGGGGAGAGCAGATACGCAGTATTTT.

This sequence joins TRBV27 and TRBJ2-7; D call uncertain. Trimming left V 7 bases short and J 4 bases short, with 5 bases between. The CDR3 runs to 10 residues. In germline, CDR1 is MNHEY, CDR2 SMNVEV (reference sequence). CDR3 loop: CASKAYEQYF. The CDR3 coding sequence is TGTGCCAGCAAGGCGTACGAGCAGTACTTC.

The chain recombines TRBV5-4 with TRBJ1-5, with a tentative D call TRBD1 (5 bases). Germline loops: CDR1 SGHNT, CDR2 YYREEE (reference sequence). The germline V and J ends were trimmed by 4 bases and 3 bases, with 8 bases remaining between them. The CDR3 is made up of 13 amino acids. The chain's CDR3 is CASSNRFNQPQHF. The CDR3, as DNA: TGTGCCAGCAGCAACAGGTTCAATCAGCCCCAGCATTTT.

The gene calls are TRBV29-1 and TRBJ2-5, with D possibly being TRBD1 or TRBD2 (5 bases each). Germline lookup yields CDR1 SQVTM and CDR2 ANQGSEA. V lost 4 bases and J 7 bases, leaving 16 bases between the germline ends. The CDR3 loop spans 13 amino acids. The CDR3 DNA is TGCAGCGTTGGAGGGACGCTAAGAGCGACCCAGTACTTC. It is translated as CSVGGTLRATQYF.

The gene calls are TRBV20-1 and TRBJ1-2; D gene ambiguous. V was clipped by 2 bases and J by 4 bases, with 2 bases between them. In germline, CDR1 is DFQATT, CDR2 SNEGSKA (reference sequence). This CDR3 is 10 amino acids long. The CDR3 nucleotides read TGCAGTGCTAGAACCTATGGCTACACCTTC. It yields the protein CSARTYGYTF.

The chain recombines TRBV7-2 with TRBJ1-5; no definite D call. The V gene's germline CDR1 is SGHTA and CDR2 FQGNSA. The V and J ends lost 5 bases and 4 bases respectively, with 9 bases between them. The CDR3 sequence is 13 residues long. The CDR3 sequence is CASSTPGNQPQHF. The CDR3 nucleotides are TGTGCCAGCAGCACCCCGGGGAATCAGCCCCAGCATTTT.

The chain combines TRBV13 with TRBJ2-7; weak D call: TRBD2 (6 bases). Trimming pared 4 bases from V and 3 bases from J, leaving 16 bases between. Germline V CDR1 and CDR2: PRHDT, FYEKMQ (reference sequence). The CDR3 totals 15 residues. CDR3 in amino acids: CASSSRVAVNYEQYF. CDR3 nucleotide sequence: TGTGCCAGCAGCTCCAGGGTAGCGGTTAACTACGAGCAGTACTTC.

V usage is TRBV5-4 and J usage is TRBJ2-7; 7 nucleotides match TRBD2. V shed 4 bases, J shed 1 base, and the junction held 5 bases outside the gene matches. The CDR3 covers 14 residues. The V gene's germline CDR1 is SGHNT and CDR2 YYREEE (reference sequence). CDR3 bases: TGTGCCAGCAGCCCCCGGGGGGTATCCTACGAGCAGTACTTC. Residues: CASSPRGVSYEQYF.

Concerning this clone: Other DNA sequences in this specimen translate into the identical CDR3. V usage is TRBV7-3 and J usage is TRBJ2-3; D is possibly TRBD1 or TRBD2 (5 bases each). V was clipped by 0 bases and J by 0 bases, with 7 bases between them. CDR1 is SGHTA and CDR2 is FQGTGA in the germline V gene. The CDR3 extends over 15 amino acids. CDR3 bases: TGTGCCAGCAGCTTAACCAGGGACAGCACAGATACGCAGTATTTT. The encoded protein is CASSLTRDSTDTQYF.

The rearrangement uses TRBV4-1 and TRBJ1-4, with 7 positions matching TRBD1. V dropped 0 bases and J dropped 3; count of bases not matched to a gene: 4. The germline CDR1 and CDR2 sequences are MGHRA and YSYEKL. CDR3 size: 16 residues. The CDR3 is CASSQDPGQSNEKLFF. DNA for the CDR3: TGCGCCAGCAGCCAAGATCCGGGACAGTCTAATGAAAAACTGTTTTTT.

This chain joins TRBV2 and TRBJ2-2; D is unclear. The CDR3 is 14 residues long. V dropped 1 base and J dropped 5 bases, with 8 bases sitting between them. Germline CDR1 and CDR2: SNHLY and FYNNEI. CDR3 bases: TGTGCCAGCAGTGAAGTCCGGCGGACCGGGGAGCTGTTTTTT. Residues: CASSEVRRTGELFF.

J is TRBJ1-4 and V is TRBV29-1; D is unclear. Trimming took 5 bases from V and 7 from J, leaving 14 bases between them. CDR1 is SQVTM, CDR2 ANQGSEA, per germline. This CDR3 contains 13 residues. DNA for the CDR3: TGCAGCGTTCTCAGCCCCAAACCTGAAAAACTGTTTTTT. Its translation is CSVLSPKPEKLFF.

The V and J genes are TRBV28 and TRBJ2-7; D gene ambiguous. The CDR3 length is 17 residues. Looked up from germline, CDR1 is MDHEN and CDR2 is SYDVKM. V was pared by 7 bases and J by 2 bases, with 24 bases between. The CDR3 region has the DNA TGTGCCAGCATTGCCCCGTCTTATCGAGCGTTAGCCTACGAGCAGTACTTC. Translating gives CASIAPSYRALAYEQYF.

The chain recombines TRBV6-4 with TRBJ2-3; no definite D call. The CDR3 is 14 residues long. Germline CDR1 reads MRHNA; CDR2 reads SNTAGT. V dropped 3 bases and J dropped 0 bases, with 7 bases sitting between them. The CDR3 nucleotides are TGTGCCAGCAGTGAAAGTCCCAGCACAGATACGCAGTATTTT. Its translation is CASSESPSTDTQYF.

The J gene is TRBJ1-5, the V gene TRBV10-3, with unresolved D. The V gene lost 0 bases and the J gene lost 7 bases, with 10 bases spanning the gap. The CDR3 is 14 amino acids. From germline, CDR1 is ENHRY and CDR2 SYGVKD. This chain's CDR3 is CAISESPGPQPQHF. DNA for the CDR3: TGTGCCATCAGTGAGTCTCCAGGCCCCCAGCCCCAGCATTTT.

The gene calls are TRBV5-4 and TRBJ2-7, with 11 nucleotides matching TRBD2. Trimming removed 0 bases from V and 6 bases from J; junction bases left unmatched: 2. The CDR3 is made up of 14 amino acids. Germline CDR1 and CDR2: SGHNT and YYREEE (reference sequence). The CDR3: CASSLVLAGGEQYF. DNA of the CDR3: TGTGCCAGCAGCTTGGTGCTAGCGGGAGGCGAGCAGTACTTC.

The V call is TRBV7-9, the J call TRBJ1-4; D unclear. The germline V gene encodes CDR1 SEHNR and CDR2 FQNEAQ (reference sequence). With 4 bases removed from V and 7 bases from J, the gap between germline ends came to 13 bases. This CDR3 is built from 14 residues. The chain's CDR3 is CASSYPTVFEKLFF. The CDR3 DNA follows: TGTGCCAGCAGCTACCCAACAGTTTTTGAAAAACTGTTTTTT.

This chain joins TRBV19 and TRBJ1-2, with D uncertain. The CDR3 is 12 residues long. Germline V gene data show CDR1 as LNHDA and CDR2 as SQIVND (reference sequence). V lost 5 bases and J lost 3, with 7 bases in between. DNA of the CDR3: TGTGCCAGTAGTGCCGTCGACTATGGCTACACCTTC. The encoded protein is CASSAVDYGYTF.

The chain is built from TRBV6-5 and TRBJ1-5, with 8 bases matching TRBD1. The CDR3 length is 16 residues. Looked up from germline, CDR1 is MNHEY and CDR2 is SVGAGI. V lost 0 bases, J lost 3 bases, and 4 bases stayed unmatched. The CDR3 coding sequence is TGTGCCAGCAGTTACTCGGCAGGGGGCTTCAATCAGCCCCAGCATTTT. Protein product: CASSYSAGGFNQPQHF.

The chain combines TRBV15 with TRBJ1-5; D is ambiguous. Trimming took off 5 bases at V and 7 bases at J, with 21 bases between the two ends. Germline CDR1 and CDR2: LNHNV and YYDKDF (reference sequence). The CDR3 length is 16 residues. CDR3 in amino acids: CATSERILGRWQPQHF. As DNA, the CDR3 is TGTGCCACCAGCGAGAGAATATTAGGGAGGTGGCAGCCCCAGCATTTT.

V and J are TRBV10-2 and TRBJ2-1; possibly TRBD2 for D (6 bases). The CDR3 has 14 residues. Trimming stripped 6 bases from V and 5 bases from J, with 14 bases between. Germline loops: CDR1 WSHSY, CDR2 SAAADI. CDR3 in DNA: TGCGCCAGCAGGAGGAGGGAGGTGAACAATGAGCAGTTCTTC. Encoded protein: CASRRREVNNEQFF.

This sequence joins TRBV28 and TRBJ2-5, with 11 nucleotides matching TRBD2. The CDR3 is made up of 15 amino acids. After removal of 3 bases from V and 5 bases from J, the junction contained 5 bases not matched to a gene. Germline CDR1 MDHEN, CDR2 SYDVKM. The CDR3 protein is CASSLVAGGLETQYF. In DNA form, the CDR3 reads TGTGCCAGCAGTTTGGTAGCGGGAGGGCTGGAGACCCAGTACTTC.

The chain couples TRBV29-1 to TRBJ2-7; TRBD1 matches 7 bases. This CDR3 spans 12 amino acids. The germline gives CDR1 SQVTM, CDR2 ANQGSEA. V shed 6 bases and J 5 bases; nucleotides not matched to a gene: 7. This CDR3 is CSVALTGNEQYF. The CDR3 DNA reads as TGCAGCGTGGCCCTGACAGGGAACGAGCAGTACTTC.

This clone was seen once. The chain recombines TRBV10-3 with TRBJ2-5; D perhaps matches TRBD1 (6 bases). V was cut by 3 bases and J by 3 bases, with 11 bases left in between. The CDR3 length is 14 residues. The germline CDR1 and CDR2 sequences are ENHRY and SYGVKD. CDR3 in amino acids: CAISETGPKETQYF. The CDR3 DNA is TGTGCCATCAGTGAAACAGGGCCCAAAGAGACCCAGTACTTC.

The chain carries TRBV5-1 and TRBJ2-7, with 13 bases matching TRBD2. CDR3 length: 17 amino acids. V gave up 4 bases and J gave up 3 bases; unmatched junction bases: 10. Germline lookup yields CDR1 SGHRS and CDR2 YFSETQ. CDR3 DNA sequence: TGCGCCAGCAGCCCTCGGACTAGCGGGAGAGCGGTCTACGAGCAGTACTTC. This translates into CASSPRTSGRAVYEQYF.

The chain links TRBV2 to TRBJ2-7, with a tentative D call TRBD1 (6 bases). Germline V gives CDR1 SNHLY, CDR2 FYNNEI. The CDR3 has 12 residues. Trimming took 8 bases from V and 0 from J, leaving 8 bases between them. The CDR3 region is CASRDISYEQYF. CDR3 sequence (DNA): TGTGCCAGCCGGGACATCTCCTACGAGCAGTACTTC.

The rearrangement joins TRBV7-6 to TRBJ1-4; D perhaps matches TRBD1 (6 bases). The germline V gene encodes CDR1 SGHVS and CDR2 FNYEAQ. CDR3 length: 15 amino acids. Trimming pared 6 bases from V and 0 bases from J, leaving 11 bases between. The DNA of the CDR3 is TGTGCCAGCAGTCGAGGGGGTGCAACTAATGAAAAACTGTTTTTT. Protein: CASSRGGATNEKLFF.

The chain carries TRBV11-1 and TRBJ1-3, with 8 positions matching TRBD1. Losses at the gene ends were 4 bases for V and 4 bases for J; bases not matched to a gene: 12. The CDR3 sequence is 17 residues long. From germline, CDR1 is SGHAT and CDR2 FQDESV (reference sequence). The CDR3 region is CASSSGPGTGSGNTIYF. CDR3 DNA sequence: TGTGCCAGCAGCTCCGGTCCCGGGACAGGATCGGGAAACACCATATATTTT.

The chain uses TRBV20-1 and TRBJ2-1, with 10 nucleotides matching TRBD1. The CDR3 is 11 amino acids. V shed 5 bases, J shed 11 bases, and the junction held 3 bases outside the gene matches. CDR1 DFQATT and CDR2 SNEGSKA come from the germline V gene (reference sequence). The CDR3 coding sequence is TGCAGTGCTGGGGGACAGGGGAAGCAGTTCTTC. Amino acid sequence: CSAGGQGKQFF.

The chain couples TRBV11-2 to TRBJ2-7; D is undetermined. Germline assignment: CDR1 SGHAT and CDR2 FQNNGV. Trimming left V 5 bases short and J 7 bases short, with 9 bases between. CDR3 size: 11 residues. This CDR3 is CASSQIGEQYF. CDR3 nucleotides: TGTGCCAGCAGCCAAATCGGAGAGCAGTACTTC.